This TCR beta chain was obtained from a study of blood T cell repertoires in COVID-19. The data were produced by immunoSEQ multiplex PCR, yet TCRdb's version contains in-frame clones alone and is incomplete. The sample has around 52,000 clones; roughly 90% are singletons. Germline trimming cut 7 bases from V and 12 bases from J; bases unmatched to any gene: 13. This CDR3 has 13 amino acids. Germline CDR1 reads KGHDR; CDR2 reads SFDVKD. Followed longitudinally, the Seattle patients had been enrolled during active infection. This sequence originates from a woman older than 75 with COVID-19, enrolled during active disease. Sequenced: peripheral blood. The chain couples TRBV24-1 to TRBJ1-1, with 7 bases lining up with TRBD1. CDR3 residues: CATSPDRAGRTFF. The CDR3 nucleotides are TGTGCCACCAGCCCTGACAGGGCTGGGAGGACTTTCTTT.